The 30 T cell receptor beta chains below all came from one sample that was sequenced in a study of T cell responses to AZD1222 COVID-19 vaccine. TCRdb's table, derived via immunoSEQ multiplex PCR, lists solely in-frame clones and lacks some. The profile shows fewer than 70,000 clones, 70% to 90% of them singletons. The sample in question was peripheral blood, obtained on day 0 of AZD1222 vaccination. The receptor source for this set is an adult in good health.

This clone occurred once. In DNA form, the CDR3 reads TGTGCCAGCAGAGCCGGGACGGGGCGGGGTGAAAAACTGTTTTTT. Protein sequence: CASRAGTGRGEKLFF. The V gene is TRBV7-8, the J gene TRBJ1-4; possibly TRBD1 for D (5 bases). Germline CDR1 SGHVS, CDR2 FQNEAQ. This CDR3 region has 15 residues. V dropped 6 bases and J dropped 7 bases, with 18 bases sitting between them.

This clone was detected only a few times. The chain employs TRBV7-9 and TRBJ2-1; unclear D gene. The CDR3 is made up of 15 amino acids. With 2 bases removed from V and 0 bases from J, the gap between germline ends came to 8 bases. Per germline, CDR1 SEHNR and CDR2 FQNEAQ (reference sequence). CDR3 protein: CASSLKMSSYNEQFF. The CDR3 coding sequence is TGTGCCAGCAGCTTAAAAATGAGCTCCTACAATGAGCAGTTCTTC.

The chain links TRBV6-6 to TRBJ2-7; 7 bases agree with TRBD1. Trimming at V came to 1 base and at J to 4 bases, leaving 7 bases not matched to a gene. Germline V CDR1 and CDR2: MNHNY, SVGAGI (reference sequence). This CDR3 spans 15 amino acids. The CDR3 DNA sequence: TGTGCCAGCAGTTACTTGTGGGACAGAAAATACGAGCAGTACTTC. It translates to CASSYLWDRKYEQYF.

This clone has a single count. DNA for the CDR3: TGCGCCAGCAGCCACGTGAATACGGTAGCCAAAAACATTCAGTACTTC. Translating it yields CASSHVNTVAKNIQYF. The chain employs TRBV4-1 and TRBJ2-4, with D uncertain. The germline V gene encodes CDR1 MGHRA and CDR2 YSYEKL. Trimming left V 3 bases short and J 0 bases short, with 12 bases between. The CDR3 is 16 residues long.

The chain combines TRBV5-1 with TRBJ2-7, with D possibly being TRBD1 or TRBD2 (7 bases each). Germline V gives CDR1 SGHRS, CDR2 YFSETQ. Trimming shortened V by 6 bases and J by 6 bases, and 19 bases separated the two germline ends. The CDR3 is 14 amino acids. The CDR3 reads CASTFGEGAGEQYF. CDR3 coding DNA: TGCGCCAGCACCTTCGGGGAGGGGGCAGGCGAGCAGTACTTC.

With regard to this clone: Distinct nucleotide sequences in the sample also encode this CDR3. The chain employs TRBV7-9 and TRBJ2-3, with D unresolved. The CDR3 loop spans 12 amino acids. Germline assignment: CDR1 SEHNR and CDR2 FQNEAQ (reference sequence). Trimming took off 4 bases at V and 2 bases at J, with 4 bases between the two ends. CDR3 loop: CASSYSTDTQYF. In DNA, the CDR3 is TGTGCCAGCAGCTACTCCACAGATACGCAGTATTTT.

V and J are TRBV2 and TRBJ1-2; 9 nucleotides align to TRBD1. Trimming at V came to 8 bases and at J to 7 bases, leaving 8 bases not matched to a gene. This CDR3 is built from 13 residues. The germline CDR1 and CDR2 sequences are SNHLY and FYNNEI. The CDR3, as DNA: TGTGCCAGCTCTTTTAGGGACAGGGCTGGCTACACCTTC. It is translated as CASSFRDRAGYTF.

Turning to this clone: Other DNA sequences in the sample encode the same CDR3. This chain links TRBV12-3 or TRBV12-4 with TRBJ1-2, with TRBD1 identical over 8 bases. This CDR3 has 13 residues. V lost 3 bases to trimming and J lost 3 bases; unmatched junction nucleotides: 0. CDR3: CASSLTGDYGYTF. DNA for the CDR3: TGTGCCAGCAGTTTGACAGGGGACTATGGCTACACCTTC.

This clone was found once. The chain carries TRBV7-8 and TRBJ2-6; the D is unclear. CDR3 size: 14 residues. The germline V gene encodes CDR1 SGHVS and CDR2 FQNEAQ. Trimming removed 5 bases from V and 4 bases from J, with 9 bases in between. The CDR3 loop reads CASSGRRGANVLTF. CDR3 sequence (DNA): TGTGCCAGCAGCGGGCGACGAGGGGCCAACGTCCTGACTTTC.

This sequence joins TRBV5-8 and TRBJ2-7, with no clear D. V lost 6 bases, J lost 0 bases, and 13 bases lay in between. Germline V gives CDR1 SGHTS, CDR2 YDEGEE. This CDR3 comprises 14 residues. The CDR3 nucleotides read TGTGCCAGCATCCGGACGGCGAGCTCCTACGAGCAGTACTTC. Its protein product is CASIRTASSYEQYF.

The chain recombines TRBV3-1 (or the pseudogene TRBV3-2) with TRBJ2-5; TRBD2 aligns across 9 bases. Germline CDR1 reads LGHDT; CDR2 reads YNNKEL (reference sequence). The CDR3 is 22 residues long. With V trimmed by 0 bases and J by 6 bases, 26 bases remained unmatched. The CDR3: CASSQELPLGLAGRPKGKTQYF. CDR3 in DNA: TGTGCCAGCAGCCAAGAACTCCCGCTTGGTCTAGCGGGACGACCCAAGGGGAAGACCCAGTACTTC.

V gene TRBV6-5 combines with J gene TRBJ2-1; TRBD2 matches at 13 bases. Germline lookup yields CDR1 MNHEY and CDR2 SVGAGI. The CDR3 contains 13 residues. With 6 bases clipped from V and 12 bases from J, the junction kept 5 bases outside the gene matches. The CDR3 here is CASSRTSGGSQFF. The CDR3 DNA sequence: TGTGCCAGCAGCAGGACTAGCGGGGGATCGCAGTTCTTC.

The CDR3 is CASSYGLGRYNSPLHF. CDR3 DNA sequence: TGTGCCAGCAGTTATGGCCTGGGGCGGTATAATTCACCCCTCCACTTT. The chain is built from TRBV6-5 and TRBJ1-6, with a weak D call TRBD1 (5 bases). The germline gives CDR1 MNHEY, CDR2 SVGAGI. CDR3 length equals 16 residues. V was cut by 3 bases and J by 4 bases, with 13 bases left in between.

The chain carries TRBV5-5 and TRBJ1-1; no clear D. CDR1 and CDR2 from the germline V gene are SGHKS and YYEKEE (reference sequence). The CDR3 totals 12 residues. The V gene lost 2 bases and the J gene lost 1 base, with 3 bases spanning the gap. Here the CDR3 reads CASSFWNTEAFF. As DNA, the CDR3 is TGTGCCAGCAGCTTTTGGAACACTGAAGCTTTCTTT.

This clone was detected once. The V gene is TRBV2, the J gene TRBJ1-2; D unclear. The CDR3 has 15 amino acids. The V gene lost 4 bases and the J gene lost 2 bases, with 14 bases spanning the gap. Germline loops: CDR1 SNHLY, CDR2 FYNNEI. CDR3 coding DNA: TGTGCCAGCAGTGGCGAAGGCAGTGGAAACTATGGCTACACCTTC. Its protein product is CASSGEGSGNYGYTF.

The rearrangement uses TRBV18 and TRBJ1-2, with 9 bases aligning to TRBD1. The CDR3 is made up of 14 amino acids. Germline assignment: CDR1 KGHSH and CDR2 LQKENI. With 4 bases clipped from V and 8 bases from J, the junction kept 8 bases outside the gene matches. The CDR3, as DNA: TGTGCCAGCTCACAACCGGGACAGGGTATGGGCTACACCTTC. Its translation is CASSQPGQGMGYTF.

J is TRBJ1-5 and V is TRBV7-8; D ambiguous. Trimming cost V 0 bases and J 2 bases, with 5 bases left between them. Germline CDR1 and CDR2: SGHVS and FQNEAQ. The CDR3 loop spans 14 amino acids. This CDR3 is CASSLAGGNQPQHF. CDR3 in DNA: TGTGCCAGCAGCTTAGCGGGTGGCAATCAGCCCCAGCATTTT. Full variable domain (rest looked up from reference TRBV7-8 and TRBJ1-5): GAGVSQSPRYKVAKRGQDVALRCDPISGHVSLFWYQQALGQGPEFLTYFQNEAQLDKSGLPSDRFFAERPEGSVSTLKIQRTQQEDSAVYLCASSLAGGNQPQHFGDGTRLSIL.

The chain uses TRBV7-3 and TRBJ2-6, with 9 nucleotides matching TRBD1. Germline assignment: CDR1 SGHTA and CDR2 FQGTGA. With V trimmed by 3 bases and J by 2 bases, 2 bases remained unmatched. CDR3 length equals 16 residues. The CDR3 here is CASSFTGGPGANVLTF. As DNA, the CDR3 is TGTGCCAGCAGCTTCACAGGGGGCCCTGGGGCCAACGTCCTGACTTTC.

The chain combines TRBV30 with TRBJ1-1; tentatively, D is TRBD1 (5 bases). The germline gives CDR1 GTSNPN, CDR2 SVGIG (reference sequence). The V and J ends lost 0 bases and 1 base respectively, with 12 bases between them. This CDR3 region has 15 residues. CDR3 in amino acids: CAWSVPRRANTEAFF. CDR3 DNA: TGTGCCTGGAGTGTACCCCGCAGGGCGAACACTGAAGCTTTCTTT.

V usage is TRBV19 and J usage is TRBJ1-2, with 10 bases identical to TRBD1. Unmatched junction bases numbered 11, after V lost 3 bases and J lost 10 bases. The CDR3 length is 15 residues. The germline CDR1 and CDR2 sequences are LNHDA and SQIVND (reference sequence). This CDR3 reads CASSISNDRGLDYTF. The CDR3 coding sequence is TGTGCCAGTAGTATCTCTAACGACAGGGGGCTCGACTACACCTTC.

The V call is TRBV5-6, the J call TRBJ1-3, with 7 bases aligning to TRBD1. CDR1 and CDR2 from the germline V gene are SGHDT and YYEEEE. The CDR3 extends over 17 amino acids. Unmatched junction bases numbered 6, after V lost 0 bases and J lost 0 bases. For the CDR3, the DNA is TGTGCCAGCAGCTTGGGGACAGGATCATTCTCTGGAAACACCATATATTTT. It yields the protein CASSLGTGSFSGNTIYF.

The chain links TRBV5-8 to TRBJ2-1; TRBD1 or TRBD2 may be the D gene (6 bases each). The CDR3 length is 14 residues. V was cut by 4 bases and J by 4 bases, with 12 bases left in between. Germline V gives CDR1 SGHTS, CDR2 YDEGEE. The CDR3 reads CASSNGGPYNEQFF. The CDR3 DNA reads TGTGCCAGCAGCAACGGGGGCCCTTACAATGAGCAGTTCTTC.

This chain connects TRBV12-3 or TRBV12-4 to TRBJ2-7; D uncertain. This CDR3 is 12 amino acids long. Trimming took off 6 bases at V and 2 bases at J, with 8 bases between the two ends. DNA for the CDR3: TGTGCCAGCAGCACAAGTACCTACGAGCAGTACTTC. This gives the protein CASSTSTYEQYF.

This clone was recorded once. The V call is TRBV6-6, the J call TRBJ1-2, with D uncertain. CDR1 MNHNY and CDR2 SVGAGI come from the germline V gene (reference sequence). The CDR3 length is 11 residues. Trimming cost V 0 bases and J 7 bases, with 3 bases left between them. This chain's CDR3 is CASSYSLGYTF. DNA for the CDR3: TGTGCCAGCAGTTACTCGCTTGGCTACACCTTC.

V and J are TRBV4-1 and TRBJ2-5; TRBD2 aligns across 8 bases. This CDR3 has 16 residues. CDR1 is MGHRA, CDR2 YSYEKL, per germline. The J segment lost 7 bases and the V segment lost 0 bases, leaving 10 bases of the junction unmatched. CDR3 DNA: TGCGCCAGCAGCCAAGACCCTAGCGGGTCCCGGGGGACCCAGTACTTC. It codes for CASSQDPSGSRGTQYF.

This chain links TRBV6-1 with TRBJ2-7; 8 bases match TRBD2. CDR3 length: 15 amino acids. V lost 1 base to trimming and J lost 4 bases; unmatched junction nucleotides: 6. Germline loops: CDR1 MNHNS, CDR2 SASEGT. The CDR3 sequence is CASSEGAGGRYEQYF. The DNA of the CDR3 is TGTGCCAGCAGTGAAGGGGCGGGGGGTCGTTACGAGCAGTACTTC.

This chain joins TRBV19 and TRBJ2-1; D not resolved. CDR1 and CDR2 (germline): LNHDA, SQIVND (reference sequence). This CDR3 has 11 amino acids. Trimming pared 7 bases from V and 8 bases from J, leaving 9 bases between. CDR3 loop: CASKVGDEQFF. The CDR3 DNA follows: TGTGCCAGTAAGGTAGGCGATGAGCAGTTCTTC.

This clone has just a few counts. The chain couples TRBV2 to TRBJ2-1; no clear D gene. Germline CDR1 reads SNHLY; CDR2 reads FYNNEI. The ends were cut back, 11 bases at V and 1 base at J, with 18 bases in the middle. This CDR3 comprises 15 residues. In DNA form, the CDR3 reads TGTGCCTCCCGGTCATGGCGGTCATCCTACAATGAGCAGTTCTTC. Residues: CASRSWRSSYNEQFF.

The chain couples TRBV28 to TRBJ2-7; D might be TRBD2 (6 bases). Trimming removed 2 bases from V and 2 bases from J, with 10 bases in between. Germline V gene data show CDR1 as MDHEN and CDR2 as SYDVKM. The CDR3 is 14 residues long. The CDR3 here is CASSLAWEAYEQYF. The CDR3 region has the DNA TGTGCCAGCAGTTTAGCATGGGAGGCCTACGAGCAGTACTTC.

The V call is TRBV11-2, the J call TRBJ2-1; the match to TRBD2 covers 9 bases. The CDR3 is made up of 14 amino acids. V was clipped by 5 bases and J by 6 bases; unmatched bases: 5. The germline V gene has CDR1 SGHAT and CDR2 FQNNGV. The CDR3 bases are TGTGCCAGCAGCACCGGGACTAGCTTCAATGAGCAGTTCTTC. As protein: CASSTGTSFNEQFF.